The entry below describes one T cell receptor (beta chain). Treatment indicated: some 20 received Ad26.COV2.S at low or high dose, single or two shots; roughly five received placebo; per-sample allocation not given. Day 63 after the first vaccine or placebo injection was the time point for sampling. V gave up 0 bases and J gave up 2 bases, with 10 bases separating them. Germline CDR1 and CDR2: SEHNR and FQNEAQ (reference sequence). The CDR3 is 15 amino acids. Produced via immunoSEQ multiplex PCR; TCRdb's table is partial and in-frame only. The sample consists of hundreds of thousands of clones, roughly 90% of them appearing once. This record belongs to a study of Ad26.COV2.S vaccination and SARS-CoV-2 variants. Study-wide background: Intramuscularly, Ad26.COV2.S was given either once or twice, 56 days apart.

The clonotype was recovered from a person aged 18 to 59 who received the Ad26.COV2.S COVID-19 vaccine or a placebo. The chain joins TRBV7-9 to TRBJ2-5; no definite D call. This specimen consisted of peripheral blood, obtained in a trial of Ad26.COV2.S vaccine versus placebo. The CDR3 loop is CASSLALSEQETQYF. CDR3 DNA: TGTGCCAGCAGCTTAGCGCTAAGTGAACAAGAGACCCAGTACTTC.